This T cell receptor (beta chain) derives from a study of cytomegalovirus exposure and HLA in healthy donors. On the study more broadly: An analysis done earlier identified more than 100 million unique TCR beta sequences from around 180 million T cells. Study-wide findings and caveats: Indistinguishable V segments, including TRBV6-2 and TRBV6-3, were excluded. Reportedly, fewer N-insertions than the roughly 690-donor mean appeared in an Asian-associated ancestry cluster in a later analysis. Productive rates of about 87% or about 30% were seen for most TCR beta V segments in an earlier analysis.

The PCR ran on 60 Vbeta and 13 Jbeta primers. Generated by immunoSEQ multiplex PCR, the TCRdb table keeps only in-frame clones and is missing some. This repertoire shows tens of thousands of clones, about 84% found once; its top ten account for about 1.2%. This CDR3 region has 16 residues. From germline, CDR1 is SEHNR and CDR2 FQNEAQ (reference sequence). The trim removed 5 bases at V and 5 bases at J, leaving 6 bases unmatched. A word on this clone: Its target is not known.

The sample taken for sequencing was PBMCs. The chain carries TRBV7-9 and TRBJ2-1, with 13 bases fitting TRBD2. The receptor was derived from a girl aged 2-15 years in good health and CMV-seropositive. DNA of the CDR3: TGTGCCAGCAGCCCGACTGGACTAGCGGGGGACAATGAGCAGTTCTTC. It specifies CASSPTGLAGDNEQFF. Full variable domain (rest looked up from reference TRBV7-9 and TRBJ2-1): DTGVSQNPRHKITKRGQNVTFRCDPISEHNRLYWYRQTLGQGPEFLTYFQNEAQLEKSRLLSDRFSAERPKGSFSTLEIQRTEQGDSAMYLCASSPTGLAGDNEQFFGPGTRLTVL.